These 23 T cell receptor beta chains came from one sample sequenced in a study of identifying expanded T cells in peripheral blood. Some clones are missing from TCRdb's copy, which holds only in-frame ones; the method was immunoSEQ multiplex PCR. The sample shows 85,000 to 120,000 clones, approximately 88% of them seen only once. Sequenced: blood. The origin of the receptors is a person between 18 and 70 years old in good health.

The chain has TRBV30 and TRBJ2-3; no clear D gene. This CDR3 comprises 13 residues. CDR1 is GTSNPN, CDR2 SVGIG, per germline (reference sequence). V was cut by 4 bases and J by 1 base, with 9 bases left in between. The CDR3 sequence: CAWKLSGTDTQYF. As DNA, the CDR3 is TGTGCCTGGAAACTATCAGGCACAGATACGCAGTATTTT.

V is TRBV5-1 and J is TRBJ1-4; D not certain. V was clipped by 2 bases and J by 2 bases, with 7 bases between them. CDR3 size: 14 residues. Germline values: CDR1 SGHRS, CDR2 YFSETQ. In DNA, the CDR3 is TGCGCCAGCAGCTTTACCCGGACTAATGAAAAACTGTTTTTT. It specifies CASSFTRTNEKLFF.

The chain is built from TRBV6-6 and TRBJ2-3; D remains unclear. Deletions cut 1 base from V and 5 bases from J, with 13 bases between. CDR1 and CDR2 (germline): MNHNY, SVGAGI (reference sequence). The CDR3 contains 15 residues. The CDR3 protein is CASSYWDSRQDTQYF. For the CDR3, the DNA is TGTGCCAGCAGTTACTGGGATTCCCGGCAAGATACGCAGTATTTT.

The CDR3 loop is CASSLQGDRNYEQYF. CDR3 nucleotide sequence: TGTGCCAGCAGTTTACAGGGGGACAGAAATTACGAGCAGTACTTC. The J gene is TRBJ2-7, the V gene TRBV27; 7 nucleotides match TRBD1. The ends lost 2 bases at V and 4 bases at J; junction bases unmatched: 8. Germline V gene sequence: CDR1 MNHEY, CDR2 SMNVEV (reference sequence). The CDR3 runs to 15 residues.

Regarding this clone: At one end the junction does not follow the germline gene, possibly because of a read error. Other DNA sequences in this specimen translate into the identical CDR3. The V gene is TRBV7-2, the J gene TRBJ1-1; no firm D call. This CDR3 contains 14 residues. Germline values: CDR1 SGHTA, CDR2 FQGNSA. CDR3: CASSPQLMNTEAFF. Written as DNA, the CDR3 is TGTGCCAGCAGCCCACAGTTAATGAACACTGAGGCTTTCTTT.

The chain links TRBV15 to TRBJ2-2, with 11 bases identical to TRBD2. Germline V gene data show CDR1 as LNHNV and CDR2 as YYDKDF (reference sequence). Trimming cost V 0 bases and J 8 bases; bases outside gene matches: 8. The CDR3 is 17 amino acids. The CDR3 DNA reads as TGTGCCACCAGCAGAGATCTAGCGGGGGGATTAAAAGGGGAGCTGTTTTTT. Residues: CATSRDLAGGLKGELFF. Filled out from reference TRBV15 and TRBJ2-2, the complete variable domain reads DAMVIQNPRYQVTQFGKPVTLSCSQTLNHNVMYWYQQKSSQAPKLLFHYYDKDFNNEADTPDNFQSRRPNTSFCFLDIRSPGLGDTAMYLCATSRDLAGGLKGELFFGEGSRLTVL.

This chain joins TRBV28 and TRBJ1-4, with 7 bases fitting TRBD1. In germline, CDR1 is MDHEN, CDR2 SYDVKM. With V trimmed by 6 bases and J by 5 bases, 9 bases remained unmatched. This CDR3 region has 15 residues. The CDR3 bases are TGTGCCAGCAGAGCTCCCGGGACAGAAAATGAAAAACTGTTTTTT. Translated, it gives CASRAPGTENEKLFF.

The rearrangement joins TRBV6-5 to TRBJ1-1; perhaps TRBD1 as D (6 bases). The CDR3 has 13 residues. V was trimmed by 5 bases and J by 1 base, leaving 8 bases between them. The germline V gene encodes CDR1 MNHEY and CDR2 SVGAGI. Here the CDR3 DNA reads TGTGCCAGCAGTCGACAGGAGAACACTGAAGCTTTCTTT. It translates to CASSRQENTEAFF.

CDR3 region: CASSLYREDQPQHF. CDR3 nucleotide sequence: TGTGCCAGCAGCCTCTACAGGGAGGATCAGCCCCAGCATTTT. This chain joins TRBV7-2 and TRBJ1-5; D possibly corresponds to TRBD1 (6 bases). Trimming cost V 5 bases and J 5 bases, with 13 bases left between them. The CDR3 covers 14 residues. Germline lookup yields CDR1 SGHTA and CDR2 FQGNSA.

The rearrangement joins TRBV2 to TRBJ1-1; D gene unclear. Germline lookup yields CDR1 SNHLY and CDR2 FYNNEI. The CDR3 has 14 residues. Trimming took off 7 bases at V and 4 bases at J, with 16 bases between the two ends. The CDR3 DNA reads TGTGCCAGCATTTCCCGGGCAGGACGCACTGAAGCTTTCTTT. Translating gives CASISRAGRTEAFF.

V usage is TRBV7-9 and J usage is TRBJ1-2; D gene unclear. Germline assignment: CDR1 SEHNR and CDR2 FQNEAQ (reference sequence). The CDR3 extends over 13 amino acids. V was trimmed by 4 bases and J by 3 bases, leaving 9 bases between them. This CDR3 reads CASSSGGHYGYTF. The CDR3 coding sequence is TGTGCCAGCAGCTCCGGCGGGCACTATGGCTACACCTTC.

V gene TRBV7-2 combines with J gene TRBJ1-2; no clear D gene. Trimming shortened V by 5 bases and J by 3 bases, and 19 bases separated the two germline ends. Germline V gene lookup returns CDR1 SGHTA and CDR2 FQGNSA. This CDR3 has 16 amino acids. Here the CDR3 DNA reads TGTGCCAGCAGCCCGCCCCCCCCGGGAACCTACTATGGCTACACCTTC. As protein: CASSPPPPGTYYGYTF.

The rearrangement links TRBV19 to TRBJ1-1, with 8 bases lining up with TRBD1. Trimming removed 5 bases from V and 0 bases from J; junction bases left unmatched: 8. Germline loops: CDR1 LNHDA, CDR2 SQIVND (reference sequence). CDR3 size: 16 residues. The CDR3 spells CASSGLWDRLNTEAFF. The CDR3 bases are TGTGCCAGTAGTGGGCTATGGGACAGGTTGAACACTGAAGCTTTCTTT.

The genes are TRBV7-3 and TRBJ1-2; TRBD1 is a possible D gene (6 bases). With 3 bases removed from V and 4 bases from J, the gap between germline ends came to 15 bases. Germline loops: CDR1 SGHTA, CDR2 FQGTGA. This CDR3 is 15 amino acids long. CDR3 nucleotide sequence: TGTGCCAGCAGCTTGGGGGCGGGAGGACCCTATGGCTACACCTTC. Encoded protein: CASSLGAGGPYGYTF.

The chain couples TRBV29-1 to TRBJ2-1; 7 bases line up with TRBD2. The J segment lost 6 bases and the V segment lost 4 bases, leaving 3 bases of the junction unmatched. Germline CDR1 is SQVTM and CDR2 is ANQGSEA. The CDR3 loop spans 12 amino acids. This chain's CDR3 is CSVGDYRNEQFF. DNA of the CDR3: TGCAGCGTTGGGGACTACCGCAATGAGCAGTTCTTC.

The chain combines TRBV5-1 with TRBJ2-7; D is possibly TRBD2 (6 bases). This CDR3 is built from 14 residues. V was shortened by 4 bases and J by 6 bases, with 17 bases between the two germline ends. Germline CDR1 SGHRS, CDR2 YFSETQ. Written as DNA, the CDR3 is TGCGCCAGCAGCGCGGGACGGCCCCCGGGCGAGCAGTACTTC. This sequence encodes CASSAGRPPGEQYF.

The J gene is TRBJ2-3, the V gene TRBV7-3; 8 nucleotides align to TRBD2. The ends lost 5 bases at V and 0 bases at J; junction bases unmatched: 4. Per germline, CDR1 SGHTA and CDR2 FQGTGA. The CDR3 loop spans 15 amino acids. The CDR3 sequence: CASSPSGPSTDTQYF. The CDR3 coding sequence is TGTGCCAGCAGCCCTAGCGGGCCAAGCACAGATACGCAGTATTTT.

The rearrangement uses TRBV7-9 and TRBJ2-7, with 9 bases aligning to TRBD1. Per germline, CDR1 SEHNR and CDR2 FQNEAQ (reference sequence). V gave up 4 bases and J gave up 3 bases; unmatched junction bases: 1. The CDR3 is 13 amino acids. CDR3 protein: CASSSDRGYEQYF. CDR3 coding DNA: TGTGCCAGCAGCTCGGACAGGGGCTACGAGCAGTACTTC.

The chain employs TRBV4-2 and TRBJ1-2, with D unclear. The CDR3 runs to 15 residues. The V gene lost 0 bases and the J gene lost 8 bases, with 16 bases spanning the gap. CDR1 is LGHNA, CDR2 YNFKEQ, per germline. As DNA, the CDR3 is TGTGCCAGCAGCCAAGAAACCGGGGTAAAAGGGGGCTACACCTTC. Its protein product is CASSQETGVKGGYTF.

The rearrangement uses TRBV7-2 and TRBJ1-4; a possible D gene is TRBD1 (5 bases). The CDR3 runs 16 residues. The germline V gene has CDR1 SGHTA and CDR2 FQGNSA. V shed 2 bases and J shed 7 bases, with 17 bases lying between them. The CDR3 DNA sequence: TGTGCCAGCAGCTTAATACGGGGGGTAGGGAGTGAAAAACTGTTTTTT. This sequence encodes CASSLIRGVGSEKLFF.

The V call is TRBV30, the J call TRBJ2-2, with no clear D. V lost 2 bases, J lost 2 bases, and 12 bases lay in between. The length of the CDR3 is 15 residues. From germline, CDR1 is GTSNPN and CDR2 SVGIG (reference sequence). The CDR3 DNA follows: TGTGCCTGGAGTTCCTTACCGGGTAACACCGGGGAGCTGTTTTTT. This codes for CAWSSLPGNTGELFF.

This clone was counted a single time. The V gene is TRBV14, the J gene TRBJ1-2; no clear D gene. There are 13 residues in the CDR3. V was trimmed by 4 bases and J by 6 bases, leaving 12 bases between them. Germline CDR1 SGHDN, CDR2 FVKESK. The CDR3 nucleotides are TGTGCCAGCAGCCGGGAACTCCGGGATGGCTACACCTTC. Encoded protein: CASSRELRDGYTF.

This clone counts as medium-sized. This chain uses TRBV29-1 with TRBJ1-1; 7 nucleotides align to TRBD1. V dropped 6 bases and J dropped 6; count of bases not matched to a gene: 10. CDR1 and CDR2 (germline): SQVTM, ANQGSEA. The CDR3 is 13 amino acids. The CDR3 region has the DNA TGCAGCGTGTACGGACAGGCAGGCGCTGAAGCTTTCTTT. Translated, it gives CSVYGQAGAEAFF.